Below, 3 T cell receptor beta chains from the same sample are listed, as sequenced in a study of OX40 agonist ivuxolimab in advanced cancers. TCRdb keeps only in-frame clones here, not all; method: immunoSEQ multiplex PCR. There are about 80,000 clones in the sample; approximately 94% occur only once, and around 4.4% lies in the top ten. The material sequenced was CD4+ or CD8+ T cells sorted from blood, taken in a trial of the OX40 agonist ivuxolimab. All receptors derive from an adult with an advanced solid tumor such as melanoma, head and neck, liver or kidney cancer.

This rearrangement joins TRBV29-1 to TRBJ1-4, with 10 positions matching TRBD1. Germline CDR1 and CDR2: SQVTM and ANQGSEA. The CDR3 is 13 amino acids. The junction had 6 bases not matched to a gene; V was cut back by 6 bases and J by 8 bases. The CDR3 DNA reads as TGCAGCGTCGTAGGACAGGGGGACGAAAAACTGTTTTTT. Encoded protein: CSVVGQGDEKLFF.

This clone came up once. The gene calls are TRBV7-3 and TRBJ2-7; 11 nucleotides agree with TRBD2. From germline, CDR1 is SGHTA and CDR2 FQGTGA. V lost 4 bases and J lost 5; bases outside the gene matches: 7. The CDR3 loop spans 15 amino acids. For the CDR3, the DNA is TGTGCCAGCAGCTCAAGACTAGCGGGAATCAACGAGCAGTACTTC. This sequence encodes CASSSRLAGINEQYF.

The rearrangement uses TRBV7-8 and TRBJ1-5; no firm D call. The ends were cut back, 1 base at V and 3 bases at J, with 4 bases in the middle. The germline gives CDR1 SGHVS, CDR2 FQNEAQ. CDR3 length equals 13 residues. The CDR3 sequence is CASSLGINQPQHF. The CDR3 coding sequence is TGTGCCAGCAGCTTAGGGATCAATCAGCCCCAGCATTTT. Combining the CDR3 with reference TRBV7-8 and TRBJ1-5 gives the whole variable domain GAGVSQSPRYKVAKRGQDVALRCDPISGHVSLFWYQQALGQGPEFLTYFQNEAQLDKSGLPSDRFFAERPEGSVSTLKIQRTQQEDSAVYLCASSLGINQPQHFGDGTRLSIL.